The rows below give T cell receptor beta chains drawn from one sample of a study of naive and memory T cell subsets. TCRdb analysed the UMI-ligation and nested PCR reads with MiXCR anew, one entry per CDR3 protein. Of around 110,000 distinct CDR3 sequences listed, around a third are singletons. Sequenced: central memory CD4+ T cells from blood. These receptors all come from a human donor in good health. Both conserved end residues are part of each CDR3.

TRBV30	TRBJ1-1	CAWSPDWRAEAFF
TRBV29-1	TRBJ2-3	CGGLVIHTQYF
TRBV5-1	TRBJ2-7	CASSLAGSLYEQYF
TRBV7-2	TRBJ2-3	CASSLVAEDTQYF
TRBV6-5	TRBJ1-2	CASSRQDLNYGYTF
TRBV10-1	TRBJ2-3	CASSPRSDTQYF
TRBV2	TRBJ1-1	CASNRELDTEAFF
TRBV29-1	TRBJ1-1	CIAQGDTEAFF
TRBV20-1	TRBJ2-1	CSAKGIRVDEQFF
TRBV21-1	TRBJ1-5	CASSPRQGSHNQPQHF
TRBV20-1	TRBJ2-5	CSAREFSTETQYF
TRBV20-1	TRBJ2-7	CSARGGQGIIGGQYF
TRBV3-1	TRBJ2-1	CASSQERGPEQFF
TRBV30	TRBJ1-5	CAWEGQSNQPQHF
TRBV13	TRBJ1-2	CASSPRQGSDYGYTF
TRBV11-2	TRBJ1-1	CASSLAGVGTEAFF
TRBV20-1	TRBJ2-1	CSGEGYYNEQFF
TRBV27	TRBJ2-7	CASSSSGLAGGYYEQYF
TRBV4-1	TRBJ1-4	CASSPYGGAEEKLFF
TRBV5-1	TRBJ1-1	CASSLAGVLNTEAFF
TRBV10-3	TRBJ2-1	CAITDPTRGHNEQFF
TRBV20-1	TRBJ1-2	CSATTYGQGANYGYTF
TRBV6-2/TRBV6-3	TRBJ2-1	CASRTLAEGYNEQFF
TRBV12-3/TRBV12-4	TRBJ1-3	CASSYTIYF
TRBV28	TRBJ2-1	CASSLLGGLGGNEQFF
TRBV20-1	TRBJ2-2	CSASLARELFF